Below are 15 T cell receptor beta chains sequenced from a single sample in a study of patients and donors after allogeneic stem cell transplantation. TCRdb ran MiXCR on the RT-PCR reads and lists one entry per CDR3 protein. The data contain some 960,000 distinct CDR3 sequences, under 20% of them singletons. The sample was blood, either unsorted or a sorted T cell fraction (not recorded which). The source of these receptors is a human donor who was either an allogeneic HSCT recipient or a stem cell or donor lymphocyte infusion donor (not recorded which). It is not recorded whose cells these are; they may come from a transplant donor.

The gene calls are TRBV5-1 and TRBJ1-1; TRBD1 matches 7 bases. The germline gives CDR1 SGHRS, CDR2 YFSETQ. This CDR3 is built from 16 residues. The V gene end was trimmed by 0 bases and the J gene end by 1 base; junction bases not matched to a gene: 6. For the CDR3, the DNA is TGCGCCAGCAGCTTGGCCCCAGGGGGATCGAACACTGAAGCTTTCTTT. It is translated as CASSLAPGGSNTEAFF.

Only a few counts were recorded for this clonotype. The chain carries TRBV18 and TRBJ1-5, with D tentatively TRBD1 (6 bases). Trimming cost V 5 bases and J 7 bases, with 15 bases left between them. The germline gives CDR1 KGHSH, CDR2 LQKENI. This CDR3 region has 14 residues. The DNA of the CDR3 is TGTGCCAGCTCAACACAGGGTCTTTCCCAGCCCCAGCATTTT. Protein product: CASSTQGLSQPQHF.

This clonotype turned up a few times. V is TRBV5-1 and J is TRBJ1-2, with 8 bases fitting TRBD1. The CDR3 runs to 15 residues. After removal of 5 bases from V and 6 bases from J, the junction contained 12 bases not matched to a gene. In germline, CDR1 is SGHRS, CDR2 YFSETQ. The CDR3: CASRTWTGLSNGYTF. The CDR3 nucleotides read TGCGCCAGCAGGACCTGGACAGGGTTGAGCAATGGCTACACCTTC.

The rearrangement uses TRBV12-5 and TRBJ2-1, with a possible D match to TRBD2 (5 bases). The germline V and J ends were trimmed by 6 bases and 6 bases, with 9 bases remaining between them. CDR1 is LGHNT, CDR2 FRNRAP, per germline. The CDR3 sequence is 12 residues long. The CDR3 loop is CASGGEGNEQFF. As DNA, the CDR3 is TGTGCTAGTGGCGGGGAAGGCAATGAGCAGTTCTTC. Combining the CDR3 with reference TRBV12-5 and TRBJ2-1 gives the whole variable domain DARVTQTPRHKVTEMGQEVTMRCQPILGHNTVFWYRQTMMQGLELLAYFRNRAPLDDSGMPKDRFSAEMPDATLATLKIQPSEPRDSAVYFCASGGEGNEQFFGPGTRLTVL.

Only a few counts were recorded for this clonotype. The gene calls are TRBV9 and TRBJ2-6; D ambiguous. Germline V gives CDR1 SGDLS, CDR2 YYNGEE. V lost 4 bases, J lost 0 bases, and 8 bases lay in between. The CDR3 loop spans 15 amino acids. The CDR3 loop reads CASSTETSGANVLTF. CDR3 nucleotide sequence: TGTGCCAGCAGCACCGAGACCTCTGGGGCCAACGTCCTGACTTTC.

This clonotype was observed a handful of times. This chain connects TRBV5-1 to TRBJ2-7, with 10 positions matching TRBD1. The CDR3 runs 15 residues. Unmatched junction bases numbered 3, after V lost 0 bases and J lost 3 bases. Germline lookup yields CDR1 SGHRS and CDR2 YFSETQ. The DNA for the CDR3 is TGCGCCAGCAGCTTGGAGGACAGGGGGATCTACGAGCAGTACTTC. Protein product: CASSLEDRGIYEQYF.

This chain joins TRBV20-1 and TRBJ1-6, with a possible D match to TRBD1 (6 bases). From germline, CDR1 is DFQATT and CDR2 SNEGSKA (reference sequence). The CDR3 covers 16 residues. Trimming pared 2 bases from V and 8 bases from J, leaving 19 bases between. CDR3 nucleotides: TGCAGTGCTAGACAACAAACAGGGTTTCGCGATTCACCCCTCCACTTT. This encodes CSARQQTGFRDSPLHF.

The V and J genes are TRBV29-1 and TRBJ1-5; D gene ambiguous. Germline V lookup: CDR1 SQVTM, CDR2 ANQGSEA. The CDR3 has 13 residues. V dropped 4 bases and J dropped 7 bases, with 14 bases sitting between them. The CDR3: CSVVATMGQPQHF. The CDR3 coding sequence is TGCAGCGTTGTTGCGACAATGGGCCAGCCCCAGCATTTT.

This clonotype was seen a few times. This rearrangement joins TRBV2 to TRBJ2-2; 7 positions match TRBD2. There are 14 residues in the CDR3. The germline V gene has CDR1 SNHLY and CDR2 FYNNEI. The trim removed 9 bases at V and 2 bases at J, leaving 6 bases unmatched. CDR3 sequence (DNA): TGTGCCAGTAGACCGGGACTAAACACCGGGGAGCTGTTTTTT. It specifies CASRPGLNTGELFF.

A few counts support this clonotype. This chain joins TRBV20-1 and TRBJ2-1, with no clear D. This CDR3 has 15 residues. The V and J ends lost 0 bases and 0 bases respectively, with 9 bases between them. Germline V lookup: CDR1 DFQATT, CDR2 SNEGSKA (reference sequence). The CDR3 region has the DNA TGCAGTGCTAGAGATCGGAACCGCTCCTACAATGAGCAGTTCTTC. It translates to CSARDRNRSYNEQFF.

The sample holds a few counts of this clonotype. The gene calls are TRBV28 and TRBJ2-1; TRBD2 agrees at 11 bases. V lost 11 bases and J lost 7; bases outside the gene matches: 10. CDR3 length: 14 residues. Looked up from germline, CDR1 is MDHEN and CDR2 is SYDVKM. The CDR3 loop reads CASLLAGVENEQFF. The CDR3 coding sequence is TGTGCCTCTTTACTAGCGGGAGTCGAGAATGAGCAGTTCTTC.

The chain carries TRBV7-2 and TRBJ1-2, with 11 bases identical to TRBD1. Germline lookup yields CDR1 SGHTA and CDR2 FQGNSA. V shed 4 bases and J 6 bases; nucleotides not matched to a gene: 4. The CDR3 totals 14 residues. The CDR3 here is CASSSDRGLNGYTF. CDR3 nucleotide sequence: TGTGCCAGCAGCTCGGACAGGGGGCTAAATGGCTACACCTTC. Full variable domain (missing parts from reference TRBV7-2 and TRBJ1-2): GAGVSQSPSNKVTEKGKDVELRCDPISGHTALYWYRQSLGQGLEFLIYFQGNSAPDKSGLPSDRFSAERTGGSVSTLTIQRTQQEDSAVYLCASSSDRGLNGYTFGSGTRLTVV.

This clonotype was counted between two and nine times. The CDR3 loop reads CSANDGGRNYGYTF. The CDR3 region has the DNA TGCAGTGCTAACGACGGAGGCCGTAACTATGGCTACACCTTC. This sequence joins TRBV20-1 and TRBJ1-2; unclear D gene. Germline values: CDR1 DFQATT, CDR2 SNEGSKA (reference sequence). V lost 4 bases to trimming and J lost 1 base, with 13 bases between them. The CDR3 loop spans 14 amino acids.

The V gene is TRBV10-3, the J gene TRBJ2-1, with TRBD1 matching 10 bases. Per the germline V gene, CDR1 is ENHRY and CDR2 is SYGVKD. J was trimmed by 15 bases and V by 6 bases; bases with no gene match: 17. The length of the CDR3 is 15 residues. The CDR3 nucleotides are TGTGCCATCAGGGTCGGGACAGGGGAATCCCAGAGTTTGTTCTTC. Translation gives CAIRVGTGESQSLFF.

The chain is built from TRBV11-3 and TRBJ2-7, with 10 bases that match TRBD1. Unmatched junction bases numbered 7, after V lost 4 bases and J lost 4 bases. The CDR3 length is 15 residues. Germline loops: CDR1 SGHNT, CDR2 YENEEA. The CDR3 nucleotides are TGTGCCAGCAGCTCGGGACAGGGGATTGTGTACGAGCAGTACTTC. Amino acids: CASSSGQGIVYEQYF.